The rows below give T cell receptor beta chains drawn from one sample of a study of cytomegalovirus exposure and HLA in healthy donors. Sequencing used immunoSEQ multiplex PCR; TCRdb keeps in-frame clones, though not all of them. The table lists 150,000 or so clones, nearly 80% of them singletons. The material sequenced was PBMCs. The receptors stem from a man between 50 and 59 years old in good health and CMV-seropositive. The CDR3 runs from the conserved cysteine through the conserved F or W. The D gene is left open where the match is weak. Expanded clones are given a class, and other clones once, few, many or no size at all.

>-|TRBJ1-2|TRBD1|13|TRBV19
TGTGCCAGTAGTAAGGACAGGGCCGGTGGCTACACCTTC
CASSKDRAGGYTF
>-|TRBJ1-2|TRBD1|17|TRBV7-2
TGTGCCAGCAGCCTCTCCGGGACAGGGTATGGCGGCTATGGCTACACCTTC
CASSLSGTGYGGYGYTF
>-|TRBJ1-6|-|14|TRBV6-6
TGTGCCAGCATTCCCGACCGGTCAGGTTCACCCCTCCACTTT
CASIPDRSGSPLHF
>-|TRBJ1-1|TRBD1|13|TRBV30
TGTGCCTGGGTGGGACAGATGAACACTGAAGCTTTCTTT
CAWVGQMNTEAFF
>-|TRBJ2-2|-|12|TRBV19
TGTGCCAGTAGTATAGCGACCGGGGAGCTGTTTTTT
CASSIATGELFF
>-|TRBJ1-1|-|14|TRBV5-5
TGTGCCAGCAGCTTGGTGGGCCCGAACACTGAAGCTTTCTTT
CASSLVGPNTEAFF
>-|TRBJ1-1|-|13|TRBV13
TGTGCCAGCAGCTCCGAGTGGAACACTGAAGCTTTCTTT
CASSSEWNTEAFF
>-|TRBJ1-3|-|14|TRBV6-1
TGTGCCAGCAGTCGGGGGGGGTCCGGAAACACCATATATTTT
CASSRGGSGNTIYF
>-|TRBJ2-4|-|15|TRBV2
TGTGCCAGCAGTGGTGGCAGATTAGCCAAAAACATTCAGTACTTC
CASSGGRLAKNIQYF
>-|TRBJ2-7|-|14|TRBV7-2
TGTGCCAGCAGCTTATCCCAGCGCCCCTACGAGCAGTACTTC
CASSLSQRPYEQYF
>-|TRBJ2-1|-|12|TRBV11-1
TGTGCCAGCAGTTCTATTCCGCATGAGCAGTTCTTC
CASSSIPHEQFF
>-|TRBJ2-6|TRBD1|13|TRBV4-1
TGCGCCAGCAGCCCCGGGACAGCCCCCGTCCTGACTTTC
CASSPGTAPVLTF
>-|TRBJ1-3|-|15|TRBV4-3
TGCGCCAGCAGCCAAGATCCAGGTTCAGGAAACACCATATATTTT
CASSQDPGSGNTIYF
>-|TRBJ1-1|TRBD1|14|TRBV6-5
TGTGCCAGCAGTACCCGACAGGGGGACACTGAAGCTTTCTTT
CASSTRQGDTEAFF
>-|TRBJ1-1|-|12|TRBV19
TGTGCCAGCGAAAGGGGCGTAACTGAAGCTTTCTTT
CASERGVTEAFF
>-|TRBJ1-1|-|15|TRBV18
TGTGCCAGCTCACCAGACGGTCAGAGGAACAATGAAGCTTTCTTT
CASSPDGQRNNEAFF
>-|TRBJ2-1|TRBD1|13|TRBV7-9
TGTGCCAGCAGCCGGACAGGGGAAAATGAGCAGTTCTTC
CASSRTGENEQFF
>-|TRBJ1-6|-|15|TRBV28
TGTGCCAGCAGCTCCGTGCAGAGGGCCAATTCACCCCTCCACTTT
CASSSVQRANSPLHF
>-|TRBJ2-2|-|14|TRBV19
TGTGCCAGTAGTATACGGAGGAACACCGGGGAGCTGTTTTTT
CASSIRRNTGELFF
>-|TRBJ1-6|TRBD1|16|TRBV9
TGTGCCAGCAGCGCCAGCACAGGGGGCGAGAATTCACCCCTCCACTTT
CASSASTGGENSPLHF
>-|TRBJ1-2|TRBD1|13|TRBV2
TGTGCCAGCAGTCCGGGACAGGCTTATGGCTACACCTTC
CASSPGQAYGYTF
>-|TRBJ2-2|TRBD2|14|TRBV11-1
TGTGCCAGCAGTAACGGGGGGGCGACCGGGGAGCTGTTTTTT
CASSNGGATGELFF
>-|TRBJ2-3|TRBD2|15|TRBV28
TGTGCCAGCAGTGAAGCGGGGGGTACCACAGATACGCAGTATTTT
CASSEAGGTTDTQYF
>-|TRBJ1-6|TRBD1|16|TRBV10-2
TGCGCCAGCAGTGAACGACAGGGAGGTTATAATTCACCCCTCCACTTT
CASSERQGGYNSPLHF
>-|TRBJ1-5|TRBD1|12|TRBV6-5
TGTGCCACCCGACAGGGTAGTCAGCCCCAGCATTTT
CATRQGSQPQHF
>-|TRBJ2-3|TRBD1|16|TRBV2
TGTGCCAGCAGTGATGGCAGGGGGCTTCGCACAGATACGCAGTATTTT
CASSDGRGLRTDTQYF
>-|TRBJ1-5|-|13|TRBV9
TGTGCCAGCAGCGCCTCTGGAGCTCAGCCCCAGCATTTT
CASSASGAQPQHF
>-|TRBJ1-2|-|13|TRBV13
TGTGCCAGCAGCTTCGGCAGGGTCGGTGGCTACACCTTC
CASSFGRVGGYTF
>-|TRBJ1-5|-|12|TRBV2
TGTGCCTCCACGGGGGAAGATCAGCCCCAGCATTTT
CASTGEDQPQHF
>few|TRBJ2-5|-|12|TRBV28
TGTGCCAGCAGTTTGGACGGGGGGACCCAGTACTTC
CASSLDGGTQYF
>-|TRBJ1-1|-|14|TRBV25-1
TGTGCCAGCAGTGTGACAGAGCTGAACACTGAAGCTTTCTTT
CASSVTELNTEAFF
>-|TRBJ2-5|-|15|TRBV5-8
TGTGCCAGCAGCTTGGGTTTCAGGGGACAAGAGACCCAGTACTTC
CASSLGFRGQETQYF
>-|TRBJ1-2|TRBD1|11|TRBV20-1
TGCAGTGCTACACAGGGGTATGGCTACACCTTC
CSATQGYGYTF
>-|TRBJ1-2|TRBD1|18|TRBV6-4
TGTGCCAGCAGTACACCCCGCGAGGGGGCGTTCTTGAACTATGGCTACACCTTC
CASSTPREGAFLNYGYTF
>once|TRBJ2-6|-|16|TRBV5-6
TGTGCCACCAGACTCGGAGGGTCCTCTGGGGCCAACGTCCTGACTTTC
CATRLGGSSGANVLTF
>-|TRBJ1-1|-|15|TRBV7-2
TGTGCCAGCAGCTTACGGGAGAGGCTGGGGACTGAAGCTTTCTTT
CASSLRERLGTEAFF
>-|TRBJ1-2|TRBD1|15|TRBV28
TGTGCCAGCAGTTTACGGGCACAGGGGATGGGTGGCTACACCTTC
CASSLRAQGMGGYTF
>few|TRBJ2-2|TRBD1|13|TRBV6-6
TGTGCCAGTCGACAGGGGTGGACCGGGGAGCTGTTTTTT
CASRQGWTGELFF
>-|TRBJ1-5|-|16|TRBV4-1
TGCGCCAGCAGCCAAGATGGGGGGGAATCGGATCAGCCCCAGCATTTT
CASSQDGGESDQPQHF
>once|TRBJ1-1|-|15|TRBV30
TGTGCCTGGGAGGGCTTTACTGGCGCGAACACTGAAGCTTTCTTT
CAWEGFTGANTEAFF
>-|TRBJ1-2|-|15|TRBV14
TGTGCCAGCAGCCAGACGGGGGGAAAGAACTATGGCTACACCTTC
CASSQTGGKNYGYTF
>-|TRBJ2-2|-|14|TRBV2
TGTGCCAGCGGACAGACGAAAAACACCGGGGAGCTGTTTTTT
CASGQTKNTGELFF
>-|TRBJ2-3|-|17|TRBV7-6
TGTGCCAGCAGCTTAGGCCTAGGGCCTGGGGCAACAGATACGCAGTATTTT
CASSLGLGPGATDTQYF
>-|TRBJ1-5|TRBD1|17|TRBV19
TGTGCCAGTACCATCCCGTCCGGACAGGGAAGCAATCAGCCCCAGCATTTT
CASTIPSGQGSNQPQHF
>-|TRBJ1-2|-|14|TRBV19
TGTGCCAGTAGTCCGAGGGAAATCTTGCTAGACTACACCTTC
CASSPREILLDYTF
>-|TRBJ2-1|TRBD2|15|TRBV7-8
TGTGCCAGCAGCCCCTCTAGCGGGGGGTACAATGAGCAGTTCTTC
CASSPSSGGYNEQFF
>-|TRBJ1-6|TRBD1|17|TRBV4-1
TGCGCCAGCAGCCAATCCGGTCAGGGGGCGTTGAATTCACCCCTCCACTTT
CASSQSGQGALNSPLHF
>few|TRBJ1-3|-|13|TRBV11-2
TGTGCCAGCAGCTTATACTCTGGAAACACCATATATTTT
CASSLYSGNTIYF
>-|TRBJ1-1|TRBD1|15|TRBV4-1
TGCGCCAGCAGCCAAATAGGGACAGGGAACACTGAAGCTTTCTTT
CASSQIGTGNTEAFF
>-|TRBJ2-1|TRBD2|18|TRBV7-9
TGTGCCAGCAGCTCCTTAGGACTAGCGGAGGCGGTTTACAATGAGCAGTTCTTC
CASSSLGLAEAVYNEQFF
>-|TRBJ2-2|-|14|TRBV19
TGTGCCAGTAGTATGTGGGTTGGGCCCGGGGAGCTGTTTTTT
CASSMWVGPGELFF
>-|TRBJ2-1|TRBD1|13|TRBV6-5
TGTGCCAGCAGCCCCCAATCACAGGGGTTTCTGTTCTTC
CASSPQSQGFLFF
>once|TRBJ1-2|TRBD1|15|TRBV11-2
TGTGCCAGCAGCTTAGATTGGGACAGGGGCTATGGCTACACCTTC
CASSLDWDRGYGYTF
>few|TRBJ2-5|-|13|TRBV7-2
TGTGCCAGCAGCTTGCTACGGGGAGAGACCCAGTACTTC
CASSLLRGETQYF